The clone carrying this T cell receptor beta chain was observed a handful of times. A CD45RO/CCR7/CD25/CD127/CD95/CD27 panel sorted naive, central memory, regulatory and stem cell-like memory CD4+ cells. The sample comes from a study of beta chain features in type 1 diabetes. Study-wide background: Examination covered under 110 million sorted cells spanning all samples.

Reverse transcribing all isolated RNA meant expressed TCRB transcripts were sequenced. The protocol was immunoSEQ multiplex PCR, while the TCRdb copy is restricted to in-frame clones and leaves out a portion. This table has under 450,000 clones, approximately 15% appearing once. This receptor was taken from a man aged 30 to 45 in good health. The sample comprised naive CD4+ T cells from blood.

The CDR3 region is CASTPTSFNEQFF. CDR3 nucleotides: TGTGCCAGCACCCCTACGAGCTTCAATGAGCAGTTCTTC. This chain links TRBV7-9 with TRBJ2-1; D call uncertain. V was trimmed by 7 bases and J by 6 bases, leaving 13 bases between them. CDR1 SEHNR and CDR2 FQNEAQ come from the germline V gene (reference sequence). This CDR3 has 13 residues.